Listed below are T cell receptor beta chains from one sample, sequenced in a study of cytomegalovirus exposure and HLA in healthy donors. The repertoire was sequenced with immunoSEQ multiplex PCR; TCRdb's copy has only in-frame clones and lacks some. There are about 130,000 clones in the sample; 75% to 90% occur only once, and 5% to 7% lies in the top ten. What was sequenced was PBMCs. The origin of the receptors is a woman between 35 and 50 years old in good health and CMV-seropositive. CDR3s include the opening cysteine and the closing phenylalanine or tryptophan.

cdr3_aa: CSVSQGQGNEQFF
j_call: TRBJ2-1
v_call: TRBV29-1

cdr3_aa: CASSGTGGCEAFF
j_call: TRBJ1-1
v_call: TRBV27

cdr3_aa: CASSTGTGSDTIYF
j_call: TRBJ1-3
v_call: TRBV6-5

cdr3_aa: CASSGQNPNTGELFF
j_call: TRBJ2-2
v_call: TRBV6-1

cdr3_aa: CASSRTGKWAEAFF
j_call: TRBJ1-1
v_call: TRBV6-5

cdr3_aa: CASSPGTSIEETQYF
j_call: TRBJ2-5
v_call: TRBV7-2

cdr3_aa: CASSFPGSTDTQYF
j_call: TRBJ2-3
v_call: TRBV5-6

cdr3_aa: CASSVGRTDTQYF
j_call: TRBJ2-3
v_call: TRBV2

cdr3_aa: CASSPDRHHTGELFF
j_call: TRBJ2-2
v_call: TRBV5-4

cdr3_aa: CASRSGQGIGNTEAFF
j_call: TRBJ1-1
v_call: TRBV5-1

cdr3_aa: CASSARGTGADNEQFF
j_call: TRBJ2-1
v_call: TRBV10-1

cdr3_aa: CASSPGRQGFGNTIYF
j_call: TRBJ1-3
v_call: TRBV5-4

cdr3_aa: CASSSGVLNTEAFF
j_call: TRBJ1-1
v_call: TRBV9

cdr3_aa: CASSQIRGTGELFF
j_call: TRBJ2-2
v_call: TRBV10-1

cdr3_aa: CASSFGLAGGEQYF
j_call: TRBJ2-7
v_call: TRBV27

cdr3_aa: CASSSWTSGRSDTQYF
j_call: TRBJ2-3
v_call: TRBV7-3

cdr3_aa: CASSGARGATNEKLFF
j_call: TRBJ1-4
v_call: TRBV28

cdr3_aa: CASTLGEAFF
j_call: TRBJ1-1
v_call: TRBV7-9

cdr3_aa: CASSTQGAGTEAFF
j_call: TRBJ1-1
v_call: TRBV2

cdr3_aa: CASSESPGGTATNEKLFF
j_call: TRBJ1-4
v_call: TRBV6-1

cdr3_aa: CASSGQVGSAAFF
j_call: TRBJ1-1
v_call: TRBV6-5

cdr3_aa: CASSLTRGSYNEQFF
j_call: TRBJ2-1
v_call: TRBV7-3

cdr3_aa: CASSVSNGELFF
j_call: TRBJ2-2
v_call: TRBV9

cdr3_aa: CASARGQGGGNTIYF
j_call: TRBJ1-3
v_call: TRBV11-2

cdr3_aa: CASSLPGLVTYEQYF
j_call: TRBJ2-7
v_call: TRBV28

cdr3_aa: CASSFRSTSSYNEQFF
j_call: TRBJ2-1
v_call: TRBV11-3

cdr3_aa: CASSLPLSSAQGTQYF
j_call: TRBJ2-5
v_call: TRBV28

cdr3_aa: CASSAFRRRYVAFF
j_call: TRBJ1-1
v_call: TRBV19

cdr3_aa: CASMQGSSYEQYF
j_call: TRBJ2-7
v_call: TRBV28

cdr3_aa: CANAGYNYGYTF
j_call: TRBJ1-2
v_call: TRBV6-5

cdr3_aa: CASSFQIRSSYNEQFF
j_call: TRBJ2-1
v_call: TRBV27

cdr3_aa: CASSLPGLLSGNTIYF
j_call: TRBJ1-3
v_call: TRBV7-9

cdr3_aa: CASSLNGDTEAFF
j_call: TRBJ1-1
v_call: TRBV5-1

cdr3_aa: CASSLGLAGGHTGEQFF
j_call: TRBJ2-1
v_call: TRBV7-3

cdr3_aa: CASSLDPGLTDTQYF
j_call: TRBJ2-3
v_call: TRBV11-2

cdr3_aa: CASSKETQYF
j_call: TRBJ2-5
v_call: TRBV27

cdr3_aa: CASSIGSGASAVVGYTF
j_call: TRBJ1-2
v_call: TRBV19

cdr3_aa: CASRETSLYEQYF
j_call: TRBJ2-7
v_call: TRBV6-5

cdr3_aa: CASRLGREQYF
j_call: TRBJ2-7
v_call: TRBV6-5

cdr3_aa: CAWSVGGTVNEKLFF
j_call: TRBJ1-4
v_call: TRBV30

cdr3_aa: CASSTSGILYEQYF
j_call: TRBJ2-7
v_call: TRBV19